The present TCR beta chain was sequenced within a study of cytomegalovirus exposure and HLA in healthy donors (dated by TCRdb to about 2017). About the study as a whole: According to a later analysis, one platform produced both the 120 validation repertoires and the roughly 660 repertoires of the first cohort. Besides the first cohort of roughly 660 subjects, a separate validation cohort made up of 90 to 150 different subjects was used. The study aimed to test whether signatures of past pathogen exposure could be identified by cataloging public T cell receptors. To predict cytomegalovirus infection status, the study brought together high-throughput TCR immunosequencing, statistical association of individual TCRs with disease status, and machine learning.

In regard to this clone: This receptor's antigen is unknown. Base qualities are not at hand, and no much larger clone is one base apart.

The donors belonged to the validation cohort of 90 to 150 subjects, which was separate from the approximately 700-subject first cohort. Library prep was done by the immunoSEQ multiplex PCR assay. Per the authors' processing: A statistical classification framework was built for diagnosing cytomegalovirus status from the catalog of TCR beta chain sequences. This is the immuneACCESS table as TCRdb keeps it, with only in-frame sequences that have V and J called. A part of the clones is gone; compared with another copy, unresolved V genes explain less than half, and the rest is unexplained. That table supplies the V and J calls and clone size; D and trimming were determined from the DNA. A total of about 200,000 clones appear in this sample, 88% of them only once. 2.9% of the sample lies in the top ten. Germline trimming: 2 bases from V, 8 bases from J; junction bases outside gene matches: 12. CDR1 and CDR2 are read off the germline V gene as LGHNA and YNFKEQ. Including cysteine and phenylalanine, the CDR3 has 16 amino acids. Here the CDR3 DNA is all that survives: 48 bases in frame from base 1.

The paper's findings and limits, for the study overall: Subsequent analysis determined that TCRs grouped into clusters in the first cohort also showed a tendency toward co-occurrence across the roughly 110 validation repertoires, and approximately 94% of cluster scores exceeded 0. A total of about 180 TCR beta chains were listed by the study as associated with cytomegalovirus. The authors suggested that the approach could potentially be generalized to other disease states and immunological phenotypes. In vitro tests confirmed that a few of the cytomegalovirus-associated TCR beta chains recognize cytomegalovirus antigens. The validation cohort had no HLA typing available for a later analysis, so co-occurrence within that cohort was assessed over all 130 or so repertoires. While some public TCRs were present in many individuals, most TCR sequences turned up only very rarely across donors. In both the original and validation cohorts, the classifier was reported to diagnose cytomegalovirus status with high specificity and sensitivity.

The chain is made from TRBV4-2 and TRBJ2-1, with TRBD2 identical over 7 junction bases. The sequenced sample consisted of PBMCs. The TCR sequence derives from a woman younger than 35 in good health and CMV-seronegative. The encoded CDR3 is CASSQRAAGELDEQFF. The DNA sequence is TGTGCCAGCAGCCAACGCGCCGCGGGGGAGTTGGATGAGCAGTTCTTC.